These 31 T cell receptor beta chains were sequenced from one sample in a study of blood T cell repertoires in COVID-19. TCRdb keeps only in-frame clones here, not all; method: immunoSEQ multiplex PCR. The data show some 88,000 clones, with 65% to 90% seen just once and 3.8% held by the top ten. The specimen was peripheral blood. These receptors were obtained from a man between 60 and 75 years old with acute or convalescent COVID-19.

The V gene is TRBV19, the J gene TRBJ1-1; unclear D gene. The germline V and J ends were trimmed by 5 bases and 0 bases, with 13 bases remaining between them. In germline, CDR1 is LNHDA, CDR2 SQIVND (reference sequence). The CDR3 is 15 residues long. The CDR3 here is CASSELPQVNTEAFF. The CDR3 nucleotides are TGTGCCAGTAGTGAACTCCCTCAGGTGAACACTGAAGCTTTCTTT. The variable domain in full, completed from reference TRBV19 and TRBJ1-1, reads DGGITQSPKYLFRKEGQNVTLSCEQNLNHDAMYWYRQDPGQGLRLIYYSQIVNDFQKGDIAEGYSVSREKKESFPLTVTSAQKNPTAFYLCASSELPQVNTEAFFGQGTRLTVV.

This chain links TRBV5-1 with TRBJ2-7, with TRBD2 matching 9 bases. The CDR3 spans 14 residues. The trim removed 1 base at V and 4 bases at J, leaving 3 bases unmatched. Germline V CDR1 and CDR2: SGHRS, YFSETQ. In DNA, the CDR3 is TGCGCCAGCAGCTTGAGTAGCGGGAGTTACGAGCAGTACTTC. Protein sequence: CASSLSSGSYEQYF.

The chain couples TRBV11-2 to TRBJ1-5; D is perhaps TRBD1 (5 bases). Trimming shortened V by 5 bases and J by 5 bases, and 16 bases separated the two germline ends. Germline V gene lookup returns CDR1 SGHAT and CDR2 FQNNGV. The CDR3 loop spans 15 amino acids. The CDR3 spells CASSRFGTHDQPQHF. CDR3 sequence (DNA): TGTGCCAGCAGCCGGTTCGGGACTCATGATCAGCCCCAGCATTTT.

The V and J genes are TRBV3-1 (or the pseudogene TRBV3-2) and TRBJ1-2, with TRBD1 matching over 8 bases. After removal of 3 bases from V and 6 bases from J, the junction contained 6 bases not matched to a gene. There are 14 residues in the CDR3. From germline, CDR1 is LGHDT and CDR2 YNNKEL (reference sequence). Here the CDR3 DNA reads TGTGCCAGCAGCCATACTGCAGGGGGCAATGGCTACACCTTC. Protein sequence: CASSHTAGGNGYTF.

The rearrangement joins TRBV7-3 to TRBJ1-1; TRBD1 aligns across 7 bases. V lost 2 bases to trimming and J lost 1 base; unmatched junction nucleotides: 1. The CDR3 consists of 14 residues. The germline CDR1 and CDR2 sequences are SGHTA and FQGTGA. The CDR3 sequence: CASSLEGANTEAFF. CDR3 sequence (DNA): TGTGCCAGCAGCTTAGAGGGGGCGAACACTGAAGCTTTCTTT.

The rearrangement links TRBV2 to TRBJ2-6, with D unresolved. The CDR3 is 16 amino acids. In germline, CDR1 is SNHLY, CDR2 FYNNEI. Trimming removed 6 bases from V and 4 bases from J, with 16 bases in between. The CDR3 reads CASSSLQVTGANVLTF. The CDR3 DNA is TGTGCCAGCAGCTCCCTTCAGGTGACCGGGGCCAACGTCCTGACTTTC. Drawing the rest from reference TRBV2 and TRBJ2-6, the complete variable domain is EPEVTQTPSHQVTQMGQEVILRCVPISNHLYFYWYRQILGQKVEFLVSFYNNEISEKSEIFDDQFSVERPDGSNFTLKIRSTKLEDSAMYFCASSSLQVTGANVLTFGAGSRLTVL.

This rearrangement joins TRBV6-5 to TRBJ2-7, with TRBD2 as a possible D gene (6 bases). The V end was cut by 6 bases, the J end by 0 bases, with 6 bases between. Per the germline V gene, CDR1 is MNHEY and CDR2 is SVGAGI. This CDR3 has 12 residues. The CDR3 loop is CASSGSSYEQYF. CDR3 nucleotides: TGTGCCAGCAGCGGGAGCTCCTACGAGCAGTACTTC.

J is TRBJ1-6 and V is TRBV4-1; 9 nucleotides line up with TRBD1. The CDR3 sequence is 15 residues long. From germline, CDR1 is MGHRA and CDR2 YSYEKL. Trimming took 3 bases from V and 9 from J; bases not matched to a gene: 6. CDR3 coding DNA: TGCGCCAGCAGCCAGAGACAGGGGGAGGGTTCACCCCTCCACTTT. Amino acid sequence: CASSQRQGEGSPLHF.

The V and J genes are TRBV18 and TRBJ2-7; 7 positions match TRBD2. Trimming cost V 0 bases and J 12 bases; bases outside gene matches: 14. There are 15 residues in the CDR3. Per the germline V gene, CDR1 is KGHSH and CDR2 is LQKENI. The CDR3: CASSPPVGTTHSWYF. In DNA form, the CDR3 reads TGTGCCAGCTCACCACCTGTCGGGACTACCCATTCGTGGTACTTC.

The V and J genes are TRBV19 and TRBJ1-1, with TRBD1 matching 7 bases. V shed 7 bases, J shed 6 bases, and the junction held 11 bases outside the gene matches. Per germline, CDR1 LNHDA and CDR2 SQIVND (reference sequence). This CDR3 has 14 residues. The CDR3 coding sequence is TGTGCCAGTACCCCTCGACAGGGAAGCCCTGAAGCTTTCTTT. Amino acids: CASTPRQGSPEAFF. The complete variable domain, with remaining parts taken from reference TRBV19 and TRBJ1-1, reads DGGITQSPKYLFRKEGQNVTLSCEQNLNHDAMYWYRQDPGQGLRLIYYSQIVNDFQKGDIAEGYSVSREKKESFPLTVTSAQKNPTAFYLCASTPRQGSPEAFFGQGTRLTVV.

The chain recombines TRBV30 with TRBJ2-2, with 15 bases aligning to TRBD2. Trimming at V came to 1 base and at J to 6 bases, leaving 6 bases not matched to a gene. The CDR3 is made up of 17 amino acids. Per the germline V gene, CDR1 is GTSNPN and CDR2 is SVGIG (reference sequence). The DNA for the CDR3 is TGTGCCTGGAGTGCTGGACTAGCGGGAGGGGCGGCCGGGGAGCTGTTTTTT. Its translation: CAWSAGLAGGAAGELFF.

In DNA, the CDR3 is TGTGCCAGCAGCCGACCGACTAGCGGGAACGAAGAGACCCAGTACTTC. This codes for CASSRPTSGNEETQYF. This sequence joins TRBV5-4 and TRBJ2-5; 11 bases are shared with TRBD2. Germline CDR1 and CDR2: SGHNT and YYREEE (reference sequence). V shed 4 bases and J 3 bases; nucleotides not matched to a gene: 8. This CDR3 spans 16 amino acids.

The V and J genes are TRBV11-2 and TRBJ1-5, with a weak D call TRBD1 (6 bases). The germline CDR1 and CDR2 sequences are SGHAT and FQNNGV. CDR3 size: 16 residues. V was cut by 3 bases and J by 0 bases, with 12 bases left in between. The CDR3 DNA sequence: TGTGCCAGCAGCTTCGGGACAATTTATAGCAATCAGCCCCAGCATTTT. This sequence encodes CASSFGTIYSNQPQHF.

The rearrangement uses TRBV24-1 and TRBJ2-1, with D possibly matching TRBD2 (5 bases). Germline CDR1 is KGHDR and CDR2 is SFDVKD. CDR3 length: 16 amino acids. V lost 1 base to trimming and J lost 7 bases, with 16 bases between them. The chain's CDR3 is CATSDLWLAYHNEQFF. CDR3 coding DNA: TGTGCCACCAGTGATTTATGGCTAGCCTACCATAATGAGCAGTTCTTC.

DNA of the CDR3: TGTGCCAGCAGCCAAGGAGGGTCAGCGGAAGCTTTCTTT. Translating gives CASSQGGSAEAFF. This chain uses TRBV3-1 (or the pseudogene TRBV3-2) with TRBJ1-1; D not resolved. CDR1 LGHDT and CDR2 YNNKEL come from the germline V gene (reference sequence). The CDR3 extends over 13 amino acids. V was clipped by 1 base and J by 8 bases, with 11 bases between them.

The rearrangement uses TRBV6-2 or TRBV6-3 and TRBJ2-5; D unclear. The CDR3 spans 13 residues. From germline, CDR1 is MNHEY and CDR2 SVGEGT. Trimming left V 6 bases short and J 5 bases short, with 13 bases between. CDR3 DNA sequence: TGTGCCAGCAGCTCTCCCGTTGTTGAGACCCAGTACTTC. Protein: CASSSPVVETQYF.

The V call is TRBV18, the J call TRBJ2-2; D is perhaps TRBD2 (5 bases). The CDR3 extends over 18 amino acids. Germline-derived CDR1 and CDR2 are KGHSH and LQKENI. V lost 1 base and J 4 bases, leaving 19 bases between the germline ends. The CDR3 nucleotides read TGTGCCAGCTCACCACAGCAGAGATCCAGAGGGAGCACCGGGGAGCTGTTTTTT. Its translation: CASSPQQRSRGSTGELFF.

The sample holds one count of this clone. The V and J genes are TRBV24-1 and TRBJ2-3, with 8 bases matching TRBD2. The CDR3 sequence is 19 residues long. The germline CDR1 and CDR2 sequences are KGHDR and SFDVKD. Losses at the gene ends were 2 bases for V and 5 bases for J; bases not matched to a gene: 17. CDR3 loop: CATSDSSSPTSGGGDTQYF. CDR3 in DNA: TGTGCCACCAGTGATTCCTCCTCACCTACTAGCGGAGGCGGAGATACGCAGTATTTT.

The rearrangement uses TRBV5-3 and TRBJ1-1, with D possibly TRBD1 on 6 matching bases. TRBV5-3 is an ORF, and what it does is uncertain. V was shortened by 0 bases and J by 11 bases, with 8 bases between the two germline ends. CDR3 length: 11 residues. The CDR3: CARSLVQGAFF. The CDR3 DNA reads as TGTGCCAGAAGCTTGGTACAGGGTGCTTTCTTT.

The chain employs TRBV30 and TRBJ2-7, with TRBD2 matching over 8 bases. Germline CDR1 is GTSNPN and CDR2 is SVGIG (reference sequence). The trim removed 1 base at V and 7 bases at J, leaving 6 bases unmatched. CDR3 length equals 13 residues. In DNA, the CDR3 is TGTGCCTGGAGTGCGGCGGGGGGTTGGGAGCAGTACTTC. Translation gives CAWSAAGGWEQYF.

The chain joins TRBV29-1 to TRBJ2-1; a possible D gene is TRBD2 (5 bases). Germline V gene sequence: CDR1 SQVTM, CDR2 ANQGSEA. With 6 bases removed from V and 1 base from J, the gap between germline ends came to 16 bases. CDR3 size: 15 residues. CDR3 in amino acids: CSVSPGGGSYNEQFF. In nucleotides, the CDR3 is TGCAGCGTATCACCCGGAGGCGGATCCTACAATGAGCAGTTCTTC.

The chain links TRBV5-4 to TRBJ1-2; 8 bases line up with TRBD1. This CDR3 region has 16 residues. The germline V gene has CDR1 SGHNT and CDR2 YYREEE (reference sequence). V lost 4 bases, J lost 0 bases, and 8 bases stayed unmatched. CDR3 protein: CASSPRTGQSNYGYTF. The CDR3 DNA reads as TGTGCCAGCAGCCCCCGGACAGGGCAATCTAACTATGGCTACACCTTC.

CDR3 loop: CASSLGTGSTEAFF. In DNA, the CDR3 is TGTGCCAGCAGCTTAGGCACGGGGAGCACTGAAGCTTTCTTT. This rearrangement joins TRBV11-3 to TRBJ1-1; D is unclear. CDR1 and CDR2 from the germline V gene are SGHNT and YENEEA. The CDR3 runs to 14 residues. Trimming cost V 1 base and J 4 bases, with 10 bases left between them.

The chain is built from TRBV18 and TRBJ1-1, with D maybe TRBD1 (6 bases). Germline CDR1 and CDR2: KGHSH and LQKENI. The CDR3 runs to 11 residues. The germline V and J ends were trimmed by 4 bases and 11 bases, with 11 bases remaining between them. CDR3 region: CASSQLQGAFF. The CDR3 nucleotides read TGTGCCAGCTCACAACTCCAGGGGGCTTTCTTT.

This chain links TRBV10-1 with TRBJ2-5; tentatively, D is TRBD2 (6 bases). The germline gives CDR1 WNHNN, CDR2 SYGVQD (reference sequence). Deletions cut 10 bases from V and 3 bases from J, with 24 bases between. This CDR3 spans 16 amino acids. CDR3 in DNA: TGCGCCACCTCCCCCGGGATTAGCGGAGGAGAAGAGACCCAGTACTTC. Translating it yields CATSPGISGGEETQYF.

This clone has more than one count but fewer than ten. The chain combines TRBV13 with TRBJ2-7; maybe TRBD2 (5 bases). The CDR3 is 12 amino acids. CDR1 and CDR2 (germline): PRHDT, FYEKMQ (reference sequence). V was trimmed by 5 bases and J by 2 bases, leaving 7 bases between them. DNA for the CDR3: TGTGCCAGCAGCCCGGGGACCTACGAGCAGTACTTC. It encodes CASSPGTYEQYF.

The V gene is TRBV5-1, the J gene TRBJ1-4; no clear D gene. CDR3 length: 18 amino acids. V lost 0 bases to trimming and J lost 3 bases, with 18 bases between them. Germline V CDR1 and CDR2: SGHRS, YFSETQ. CDR3 coding DNA: TGCGCCAGCAGCTTGGGGCCCCCTCGGAAGGAGGCTAATGAAAAACTGTTTTTT. Encoded protein: CASSLGPPRKEANEKLFF.

This clone has a single count. The rearrangement uses TRBV10-3 and TRBJ1-2; TRBD1 matches at 12 bases. Germline CDR1 is ENHRY and CDR2 is SYGVKD. This CDR3 has 19 residues. The trim removed 3 bases at V and 4 bases at J, leaving 15 bases unmatched. CDR3 loop: CAISDPITGQGALGYGYTF. The DNA for the CDR3 is TGTGCCATCAGTGACCCAATTACGGGACAGGGGGCATTGGGCTATGGCTACACCTTC.

The J gene is TRBJ1-5, the V gene TRBV6-2 or TRBV6-3; 7 bases are shared with TRBD1. The J segment lost 2 bases and the V segment lost 4 bases, leaving 8 bases of the junction unmatched. The CDR3 sequence is 16 residues long. Germline V gene sequence: CDR1 MNHEY, CDR2 SVGEGT. The CDR3 DNA reads as TGTGCCAGCAGTTCCTTCGGCAGGGGGGGCAATCAGCCCCAGCATTTT. As protein: CASSSFGRGGNQPQHF.

This sequence joins TRBV4-1 and TRBJ2-3; weak D call: TRBD2 (6 bases). CDR1 and CDR2 (germline): MGHRA, YSYEKL. V shed 1 base and J shed 0 bases, with 14 bases lying between them. This CDR3 has 17 residues. The CDR3 spells CASSQATLATSTDTQYF. The CDR3 DNA reads as TGCGCCAGCAGCCAAGCCACTCTAGCGACTAGCACAGATACGCAGTATTTT.

The rearrangement joins TRBV10-3 to TRBJ2-5, with 13 positions matching TRBD2. CDR1 and CDR2 from the germline V gene are ENHRY and SYGVKD. This CDR3 spans 16 amino acids. Trimming removed 6 bases from V and 2 bases from J; junction bases left unmatched: 6. This CDR3 is CAIRGGLAGVQETQYF. CDR3 DNA sequence: TGTGCCATCAGGGGCGGACTAGCGGGGGTACAAGAGACCCAGTACTTC.